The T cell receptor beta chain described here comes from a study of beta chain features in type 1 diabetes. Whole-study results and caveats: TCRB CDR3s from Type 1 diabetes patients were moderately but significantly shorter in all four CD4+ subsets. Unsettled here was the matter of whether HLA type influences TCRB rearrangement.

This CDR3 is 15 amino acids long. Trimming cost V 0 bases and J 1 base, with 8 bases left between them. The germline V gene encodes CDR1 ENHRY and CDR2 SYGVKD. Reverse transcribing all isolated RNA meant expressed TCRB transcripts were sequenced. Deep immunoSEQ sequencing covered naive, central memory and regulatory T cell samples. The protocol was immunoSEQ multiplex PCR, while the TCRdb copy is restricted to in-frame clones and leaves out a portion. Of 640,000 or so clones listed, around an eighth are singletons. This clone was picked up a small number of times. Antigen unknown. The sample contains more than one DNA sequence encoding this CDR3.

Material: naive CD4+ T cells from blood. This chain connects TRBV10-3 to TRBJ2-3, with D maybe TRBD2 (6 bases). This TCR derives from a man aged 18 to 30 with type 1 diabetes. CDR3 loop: CAISESGTGTDTQYF. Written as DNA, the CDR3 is TGTGCCATCAGTGAGTCGGGGACTGGCACAGATACGCAGTATTTT.